One and the same sample provided the 26 T cell receptor beta chains below, sequenced in a study of immune characterization of retroperitoneal liposarcoma (dated by TCRdb to 2018 to 2020). Libraries came from PCR. Sequenced using a NextSeq 500. The raw public data were reprocessed by TCRdb itself: fastp quality trimming at Q25, MiXCR clonotype calling, in-frame beta chains only. CDR3 protein sequences are deduplicated, and each keeps its most common genes and DNA. The sample table shows approximately 9,000 distinct CDR3 sequences, and around a quarter are seen once. The top ten hold about 7.7% of the sample. Material: tumor tissue. These receptors all come from a male donor with retroperitoneal liposarcoma.

This clonotype was counted many times. The CDR3 sequence: CASSGARGGTQYF. Here the CDR3 DNA reads TGTGCCAGCAGTGGGGCCAGGGGGGGGACGCAGTATTTT. The J gene is TRBJ2-3, the V gene TRBV12-3 or TRBV12-4, with D perhaps TRBD1 or TRBD2 (7 bases each). V shed 5 bases and J shed 9 bases, with 15 bases lying between them. The CDR3 loop spans 13 amino acids.

This clonotype is medium-sized (0.01 to 0.1%). This chain uses TRBV6-1 with TRBJ2-1, with 8 bases identical to TRBD1. J lost 10 bases, V lost 7 bases, and 9 bases had no gene match. Germline loops: CDR1 MNHNS, CDR2 SASEGT. The CDR3 sequence is 13 residues long. The chain's CDR3 is CASIGQGAYEQFF. DNA of the CDR3: TGTGCCAGCATTGGACAGGGAGCCTACGAGCAGTTCTTC.

In this sample, this clonotype turned up many times. The chain links TRBV6-1 to TRBJ2-1, with 14 positions matching TRBD2. Germline trimming cut 8 bases from V and 9 bases from J; bases unmatched to any gene: 9. The length of the CDR3 is 15 residues. Per the germline V gene, CDR1 is MNHNS and CDR2 is SASEGT. CDR3 nucleotide sequence: TGTGCCAGCGGAATCCGACTAGCGGGGGGGCGTGAGCAGTTCTTC. Translated: CASGIRLAGGREQFF.

Only a few counts were recorded for this clonotype. One junction end does not reproduce the germline sequence, and a read error may be involved. V usage is TRBV12-3 or TRBV12-4 and J usage is TRBJ2-5, with 14 bases fitting TRBD2. CDR3 length: 15 amino acids. The CDR3 region is CASSSGTSGSAEQLF. CDR3 sequence (DNA): TGTGCCAGCAGTTCCGGGACTAGCGGGAGCGCTGAGCAGCTCTTC.

This clonotype is medium-sized within its sample. The chain carries TRBV6-1 and TRBJ2-1; TRBD1 is a possible D gene (5 bases). Judging by the DNA end, TRBJ2-7 fits better; the J call may be wrong. This CDR3 is built from 14 residues. Germline V gene lookup returns CDR1 MNHNS and CDR2 SASEGT. In DNA, the CDR3 is TGTGCCAGCACACAGGCCCCTCTAATGATCGAGCAGTACTTC. Translated, it gives CASTQAPLMIEQYF.

This clonotype was observed at least ten times. The chain couples TRBV6-1 to TRBJ2-1, with D possibly called TRBD1 or TRBD2 (5 bases each). The DNA matches TRBJ2-5 better at its end, which makes the J call doubtful. The CDR3 sequence is 11 residues long. Germline CDR1 MNHNS, CDR2 SASEGT. CDR3 in DNA: TGTGCCAGCAGTTGGGGGGAGACCCAGTACTTC. It is translated as CASSWGETQYF.

The sample holds many counts of this clonotype. The gene calls are TRBV6-1 and TRBJ2-3, with 12 bases fitting TRBD2. Germline V gene data show CDR1 as MNHNS and CDR2 as SASEGT. The V gene end was trimmed by 4 bases and the J gene end by 4 bases; junction bases not matched to a gene: 12. This CDR3 region has 18 residues. CDR3 sequence reads: CASSGLPLLAGGSDTQYF. In DNA, the CDR3 is TGTGCCAGCAGTGGCCTACCCCTTCTAGCGGGAGGGTCAGATACGCAGTATTTT.

In its sample, this clonotype was seen many times. The genes are TRBV6-6 and TRBJ1-1, with D possibly TRBD1 on 6 matching bases. Germline V lookup: CDR1 MNHNY, CDR2 SVGAGI (reference sequence). The CDR3 has 17 residues. V was cut by 0 bases and J by 1 base, with 15 bases left in between. The CDR3 DNA reads as TGTGCCAGCAGTTACTCGAATTTGGGGGGCCGGAACACTGAAGCTTTCTTT. Its translation is CASSYSNLGGRNTEAFF.

The chain joins TRBV6-1 to TRBJ1-6, with unresolved D. Trimming took off 7 bases at V and 7 bases at J, with 14 bases between the two ends. Germline loops: CDR1 MNHNS, CDR2 SASEGT. The length of the CDR3 is 14 residues. In nucleotides, the CDR3 is TGTGCCAGCATGTCAGTGATCGGGAATTCACCCCTCCACTTT. Amino acids: CASMSVIGNSPLHF.

The chain has TRBV5-1 and TRBJ2-5; 12 nucleotides match TRBD2. Looked up from germline, CDR1 is SGHRS and CDR2 is YFSETQ. This CDR3 has 17 residues. J was trimmed by 11 bases and V by 1 base; bases with no gene match: 15. Here the CDR3 DNA reads TGCGCCAGCAGCTTGATACAGGGAACTAGCGGGAGGCGTGAGCAGTACTTC. This translates into CASSLIQGTSGRREQYF. Together with reference TRBV5-1 and TRBJ2-5, the CDR3 gives the full variable domain: KAGVTQTPRYLIKTRGQQVTLSCSPISGHRSVSWYQQTPGQGLQFLFEYFSETQRNKGNFPGRFSGRQFSNSRSEMNVSTLELGDSALYLCASSLIQGTSGRREQYFGPGTRLLVL.

There are a few counts of this clonotype. The gene calls are TRBV6-1 and TRBJ1-1; D is unresolved. Germline CDR1 is MNHNS and CDR2 is SASEGT. The CDR3 loop spans 12 amino acids. V dropped 4 bases and J dropped 5 bases, with 8 bases sitting between them. CDR3 amino acids: CASSVQKTEAFF. CDR3 nucleotide sequence: TGTGCCAGCAGTGTCCAGAAGACTGAAGCTTTCTTT.

This clonotype was counted many times. V and J are TRBV6-1 and TRBJ2-2; 7 bases fit TRBD2. CDR1 and CDR2 from the germline V gene are MNHNS and SASEGT. Trimming took 4 bases from V and 5 from J; bases not matched to a gene: 7. The CDR3 sequence is 15 residues long. The CDR3 region is CASSGAGLGTGELFF. CDR3 sequence (DNA): TGTGCCAGCAGTGGAGCGGGACTGGGTACCGGGGAGCTGTTTTTT.

This clonotype is categorized as medium-sized. The chain links TRBV7-2 to TRBJ2-6, with D hard to call. Germline V gene sequence: CDR1 SGHTA, CDR2 FQGNSA. The CDR3 is 16 residues long. V was pared by 7 bases and J by 1 base, with 14 bases between. The CDR3 is CASISSRLSGANVLTF. Written as DNA, the CDR3 is TGTGCCAGCATTTCATCACGTCTGTCTGGGGCCAACGTCCTGACTTTC.

This clonotype was observed many times. This chain links TRBV6-1 with TRBJ2-2; either TRBD1 or TRBD2 may fit D (5 bases each). Germline lookup yields CDR1 MNHNS and CDR2 SASEGT. Trimming shortened V by 9 bases and J by 0 bases, and 11 bases separated the two germline ends. The CDR3 length is 14 residues. The CDR3 DNA is TGTGCCAGTCGGGACGGACCGAACACCGGGGAGCTGTTTTTT. Translating gives CASRDGPNTGELFF.

This chain connects TRBV27 to TRBJ1-4; D is undetermined. CDR1 MNHEY and CDR2 SMNVEV come from the germline V gene (reference sequence). This CDR3 comprises 10 residues. V dropped 7 bases and J dropped 7 bases, with 4 bases sitting between them. The CDR3 DNA reads TGTGCCAGCATGGGTGAAAAACTGTTTTTT. Amino acids: CASMGEKLFF.

The table lists this clonotype with a few counts. This may stem from a read error, because a much larger clone lies one nucleotide away. V usage is TRBV6-6 and J usage is TRBJ2-1, with D perhaps matching TRBD1 (5 bases). The J call may be faulty, since TRBJ2-7 better matches the DNA end. The V gene's germline CDR1 is MNHNY and CDR2 SVGAGI (reference sequence). The CDR3 is 15 amino acids. The CDR3 reads CASSYSRGNSYAQYF. CDR3 DNA: TGTGCCAGCAGTTACTCTAGGGGCAACTCCTACGCGCAGTACTTC.

The V call is TRBV7-6, the J call TRBJ2-5; D is unclear. The end of the DNA fits TRBJ2-7 better, so the J call may be wrong. The germline V gene has CDR1 SGHVS and CDR2 FNYEAQ. The CDR3 sequence is 14 residues long. As DNA, the CDR3 is TGTGCCAGCAGCTTAGGTCCGACTCGATACGAGCAGTACTTC. It is translated as CASSLGPTRYEQYF.

The V gene is TRBV6-8, the J gene TRBJ1-1; 7 bases line up with TRBD1. V lost 5 bases, J lost 4 bases, and 10 bases stayed unmatched. Germline loops: CDR1 MNHGY, CDR2 SAAAGT. This CDR3 is 15 amino acids long. The CDR3 bases are TGTGCCAGCAGTGCGGGCAGGGGGGCGAGCACTGAAGCTTTCTTT. Its translation is CASSAGRGASTEAFF.

This clonotype is termed medium-sized (0.01 to 0.1%). V usage is TRBV10-1 and J usage is TRBJ1-5; tentatively, D is TRBD1 (6 bases). The CDR3 runs to 14 residues. V dropped 9 bases and J dropped 7 bases, with 19 bases sitting between them. The germline CDR1 and CDR2 sequences are WNHNN and SYGVQD (reference sequence). The CDR3 DNA is TGCGCCAGTTTCGCTCAGGGGATGAAGCAGCCCCAGCATTTT. Amino acid sequence: CASFAQGMKQPQHF.

Points on this clonotype: One base away lies a much larger clone, so this may be a sequencing read error. The chain has TRBV6-1 and TRBJ2-1, with D perhaps TRBD1 (5 bases). The J call may be incorrect, as the DNA end agrees better with TRBJ2-7. Germline V lookup: CDR1 MNHNS, CDR2 SASEGT. The CDR3 is made up of 13 amino acids. The CDR3 coding sequence is TGTGCCAGCACCTTTGACGGACATTCCGAGCAGTACTTC. Encoded protein: CASTFDGHSEQYF.

This clonotype was picked up many times. The chain is built from TRBV10-2 and TRBJ2-5; D remains unclear. V gave up 3 bases and J gave up 3 bases, with 2 bases separating them. Looked up from germline, CDR1 is WSHSY and CDR2 is SAAADI. The CDR3 loop spans 11 amino acids. CDR3 coding DNA: TGCGCCAGCAGTGAAAAAGAGACCCAGTACTTC. Amino acid sequence: CASSEKETQYF.

This clonotype was observed a few times. The CDR3 DNA sequence: TGTGCCAGCAGCTTCGGACGGGTCTCGGCATGGTTCTTC. Amino acid sequence: CASSFGRVSAWFF. This sequence joins TRBV12-3 or TRBV12-4 and TRBJ2-1; D is unclear. V lost 6 bases and J 15 bases, leaving 21 bases between the germline ends. The CDR3 length is 13 residues.

This CDR3 reads CASMLREGGEGSPLHF. Written as DNA, the CDR3 is TGCGCCAGCATGCTCCGTGAGGGGGGGGAAGGTTCACCCCTCCACTTT. V usage is TRBV10-1 and J usage is TRBJ1-6; perhaps TRBD1 as D (6 bases). V lost 7 bases and J lost 9, with 22 bases in between. The CDR3 has 16 residues. The germline gives CDR1 WNHNN, CDR2 SYGVQD (reference sequence).

The V and J genes are TRBV6-6 and TRBJ2-3, with 8 bases that match TRBD2. V trimming: 2 bases; J trimming: 6 bases; junction bases outside the gene matches: 10. The CDR3 contains 16 residues. Germline CDR1 and CDR2: MNHNY and SVGAGI (reference sequence). The CDR3 coding sequence is TGTGCCAGCAGTTACACTAGCGGTCCCCCGAGGGATACGCAGTATTTT. It encodes CASSYTSGPPRDTQYF.

Relative to its sample, this clonotype is medium-sized. The chain recombines TRBV6-1 with TRBJ2-1; TRBD2 agrees at 8 bases. The CDR3 spans 12 residues. J gave up 10 bases and V 3 bases, and 2 bases lay outside the gene matches. Germline assignment: CDR1 MNHNS and CDR2 SASEGT. CDR3 sequence (DNA): TGTGCCAGCAGTGACCCGGGGGGGGAGCAGTTCTTC. As protein: CASSDPGGEQFF.

Only a few counts were recorded for this clonotype. The DNA for the CDR3 is TGTGCCAGCAGTTCCGGGATCTCGGGCTCCGGCGAGCAGTTCTTC. It is translated as CASSSGISGSGEQFF. This chain uses TRBV6-1 with TRBJ2-1; TRBD2 might be the D (5 bases). The CDR3 length is 15 residues. Trimming cost V 5 bases and J 10 bases, with 21 bases left between them. CDR1 MNHNS and CDR2 SASEGT come from the germline V gene.